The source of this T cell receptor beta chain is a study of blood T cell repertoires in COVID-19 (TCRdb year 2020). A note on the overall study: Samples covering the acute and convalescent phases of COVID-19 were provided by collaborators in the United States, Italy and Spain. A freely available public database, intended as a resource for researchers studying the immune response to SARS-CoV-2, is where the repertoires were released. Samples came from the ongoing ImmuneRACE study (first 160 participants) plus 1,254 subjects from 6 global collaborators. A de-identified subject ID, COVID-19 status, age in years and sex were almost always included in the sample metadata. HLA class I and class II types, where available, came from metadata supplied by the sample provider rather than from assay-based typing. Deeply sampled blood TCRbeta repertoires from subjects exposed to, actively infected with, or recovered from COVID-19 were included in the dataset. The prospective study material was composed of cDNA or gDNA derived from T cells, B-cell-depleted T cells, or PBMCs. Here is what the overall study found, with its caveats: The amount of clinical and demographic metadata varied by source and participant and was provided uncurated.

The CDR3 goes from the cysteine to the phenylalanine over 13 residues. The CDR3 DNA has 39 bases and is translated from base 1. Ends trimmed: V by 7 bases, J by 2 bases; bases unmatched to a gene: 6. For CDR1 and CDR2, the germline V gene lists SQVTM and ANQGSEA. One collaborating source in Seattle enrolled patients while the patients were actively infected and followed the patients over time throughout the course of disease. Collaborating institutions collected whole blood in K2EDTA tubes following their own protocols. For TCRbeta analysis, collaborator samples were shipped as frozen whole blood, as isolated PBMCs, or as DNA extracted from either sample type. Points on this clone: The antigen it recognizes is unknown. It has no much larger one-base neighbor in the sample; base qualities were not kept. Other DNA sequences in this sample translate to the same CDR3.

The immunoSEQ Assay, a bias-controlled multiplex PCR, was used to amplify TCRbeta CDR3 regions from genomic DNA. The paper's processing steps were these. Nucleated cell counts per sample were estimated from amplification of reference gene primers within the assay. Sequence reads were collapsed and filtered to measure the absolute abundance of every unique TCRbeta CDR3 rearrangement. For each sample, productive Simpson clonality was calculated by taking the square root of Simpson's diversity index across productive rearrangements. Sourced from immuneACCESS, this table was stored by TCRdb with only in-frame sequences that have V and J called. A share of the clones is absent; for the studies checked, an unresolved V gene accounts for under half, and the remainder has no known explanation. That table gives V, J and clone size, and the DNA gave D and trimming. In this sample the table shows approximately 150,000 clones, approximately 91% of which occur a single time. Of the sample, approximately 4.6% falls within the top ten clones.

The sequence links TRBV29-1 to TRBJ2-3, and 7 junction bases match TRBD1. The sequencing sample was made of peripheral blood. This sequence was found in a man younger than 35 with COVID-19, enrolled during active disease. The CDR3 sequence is CSARQGSTDTQYF. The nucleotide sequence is TGCAGCGCTAGACAGGGATCCACAGATACGCAGTATTTT.